The 2 T cell receptor beta chains below all came from one sample that was sequenced in a study of T cells in Graves' hyperthyroidism and ophthalmopathy (dated by TCRdb to the late 2010s). Libraries were prepared through multiplex PCR. TCRdb lists the instrument as Illumina HiSeq 2000. Amplification of TCR beta CDR3 regions was carried out from RNA transcripts. For the first round of RT-PCR on the TCR CDR3, the HTBI primer set was used together with the Qiagen OneStep RT-PCR kit. TCRdb reprocessed the public reads (quality trimming at Q25 with fastp, clone calling with MiXCR) and kept in-frame beta chains. Rows with a matching CDR3 protein are joined into one entry that keeps the most common DNA and genes. Recorded for this sample are over 700,000 distinct CDR3 sequences; over 35% of them occurred a single time. More than 7% of the sample is held by the ten biggest clonotypes. Sequenced sample: blood. These receptors all stem from a man in his late teens or twenties with Graves' hyperthyroidism.

The chain recombines TRBV7-6 with TRBJ2-5; D ambiguous. Germline V gene sequence: CDR1 SGHVS, CDR2 FNYEAQ. The CDR3 length is 12 residues. Trimming left V 5 bases short and J 4 bases short, with 8 bases between. CDR3 DNA: TGTGCCAGCAGCGTCTCGATAGAGACCCAGTACTTC. This translates into CASSVSIETQYF.

There are a few counts of this clonotype. The V call is TRBV7-8, the J call TRBJ1-1; no reliable D call. V lost 4 bases and J lost 0, with 18 bases in between. The CDR3 has 17 residues. The germline V gene has CDR1 SGHVS and CDR2 FQNEAQ. The CDR3 here is CASSSPSGPRMNTEAFF. For the CDR3, the DNA is TGTGCCAGCAGCTCGCCCTCCGGGCCCCGGATGAACACTGAAGCTTTCTTT.